Shown below are 25 T cell receptor beta chains from a single sample sequenced in a study of neurological immune-mediated disorders. A single record per CDR3 protein comes from TCRdb applying MiXCR to the 5' RACE reads. The table records around 38,000 distinct CDR3 sequences, around 13% of them present only once. The material sequenced was CD4+ T cells from blood. The receptors were gathered from a woman aged 60 to 75 with HTLV-1-associated myelopathy (HAM/TSP).

This clonotype was recorded at least ten times. The chain uses TRBV20-1 and TRBJ2-7; 9 nucleotides line up with TRBD1. Germline CDR1 reads DFQATT; CDR2 reads SNEGSKA (reference sequence). This CDR3 has 16 residues. Unmatched junction bases numbered 12, after V lost 2 bases and J lost 4 bases. The CDR3 loop is CSARPAVGTGLYEQYF. The CDR3 DNA follows: TGCAGTGCTAGACCCGCTGTTGGGACAGGGTTATACGAGCAGTACTTC.

This clonotype came up many times. V is TRBV11-2 and J is TRBJ2-3, with 8 nucleotides matching TRBD2. CDR3 length: 16 residues. From germline, CDR1 is SGHAT and CDR2 FQNNGV. V lost 3 bases to trimming and J lost 8 bases; unmatched junction nucleotides: 13. In DNA, the CDR3 is TGTGCCAGCAGCTTTGGGCGGGGTAGCGGGGTGGGTACGCAGTATTTT. It yields the protein CASSFGRGSGVGTQYF.

This clonotype was seen many times. This chain links TRBV29-1 with TRBJ1-1, with D possibly being TRBD1 (6 bases). CDR1 and CDR2 (germline): SQVTM, ANQGSEA. Trimming cost V 4 bases and J 3 bases, with 18 bases left between them. The length of the CDR3 is 15 residues. For the CDR3, the DNA is TGCAGCGTTGGCGACACAGGGATCTCGTACACTGAAGCTTTCTTT. It is translated as CSVGDTGISYTEAFF.

This clonotype was seen many times. The V gene is TRBV12-3 or TRBV12-4, the J gene TRBJ2-2, with 10 positions matching TRBD2. The CDR3 covers 16 residues. V was clipped by 3 bases and J by 2 bases; unmatched bases: 3. CDR3 nucleotides: TGTGCCAGCAGTTTTGGACTAGCGGCCAACACCGGGGAGCTGTTTTTT. Its translation: CASSFGLAANTGELFF.

This clonotype was counted at least ten times. This chain joins TRBV20-1 and TRBJ2-1, with TRBD1 matching 7 bases. Trimming removed 6 bases from V and 4 bases from J; junction bases left unmatched: 9. The CDR3 is made up of 14 amino acids. Germline loops: CDR1 DFQATT, CDR2 SNEGSKA (reference sequence). The CDR3 reads CSASNRGGYNEQFF. The DNA for the CDR3 is TGCAGTGCAAGCAACAGGGGTGGGTACAATGAGCAGTTCTTC.

This clonotype was detected many times. The gene calls are TRBV5-1 and TRBJ2-1; 7 nucleotides align to TRBD2. The CDR3 contains 16 residues. Germline CDR1 SGHRS, CDR2 YFSETQ. Trimming took 1 base from V and 10 from J; bases not matched to a gene: 14. DNA of the CDR3: TGCGCCAGCAGCTTGCTCCCGGGACCATGGGGAGGGGAGCAGTTCTTC. Translation: CASSLLPGPWGGEQFF.

This clonotype was seen at least ten times. The gene calls are TRBV30 and TRBJ1-2, with D uncertain. V was pared by 1 base and J by 7 bases, with 13 bases between. The CDR3 has 13 residues. Per the germline V gene, CDR1 is GTSNPN and CDR2 is SVGIG (reference sequence). CDR3 in amino acids: CAWSAWPEGGYTF. Here the CDR3 DNA reads TGTGCCTGGAGTGCGTGGCCCGAGGGTGGCTACACCTTC.

The sample holds many counts of this clonotype. The chain links TRBV29-1 to TRBJ1-1; 8 bases line up with TRBD1. With V trimmed by 6 bases and J by 1 base, 4 bases remained unmatched. CDR3 length: 13 amino acids. Germline V gene data show CDR1 as SQVTM and CDR2 as ANQGSEA. The CDR3 loop reads CSVDRGRNTEAFF. The CDR3 DNA is TGCAGCGTAGACAGGGGAAGGAACACTGAAGCTTTCTTT.

V usage is TRBV11-2 and J usage is TRBJ2-3; D tentatively fits TRBD1 or TRBD2 (5 bases each). The V and J ends lost 8 bases and 4 bases respectively, with 16 bases between them. The CDR3 runs 14 residues. Germline CDR1 reads SGHAT; CDR2 reads FQNNGV. The CDR3 loop reads CASSSRGGADTQYF. CDR3 in DNA: TGTGCCAGCTCCTCGAGGGGCGGCGCAGATACGCAGTATTTT.

By share, this clonotype ranks as medium-sized (0.01 to 0.1%). The chain employs TRBV9 and TRBJ2-3, with D tentatively TRBD2 (6 bases). Germline V gene sequence: CDR1 SGDLS, CDR2 YYNGEE. Deletions cut 4 bases from V and 5 bases from J, with 20 bases between. This CDR3 region has 16 residues. CDR3 sequence (DNA): TGTGCCAGCAGCCCCAGGACTACCGCGGAGTTAGATACGCAGTATTTT. This gives the protein CASSPRTTAELDTQYF. Full variable domain (missing parts from reference TRBV9 and TRBJ2-3): DSGVTQTPKHLITATGQRVTLRCSPRSGDLSVYWYQQSLDQGLQFLIQYYNGEERAKGNILERFSAQQFPDLHSELNLSSLELGDSALYFCASSPRTTAELDTQYFGPGTRLTVL.

This clonotype was counted at least ten times. The rearrangement uses TRBV5-1 and TRBJ1-4; TRBD1 aligns across 7 bases. This CDR3 region has 14 residues. The V and J ends lost 2 bases and 6 bases, in that order; junction bases with no gene match: 4. CDR1 and CDR2 from the germline V gene are SGHRS and YFSETQ. The CDR3 is CASSFTGVDEKLFF. The DNA of the CDR3 is TGCGCCAGCAGCTTTACAGGGGTGGATGAAAAACTGTTTTTT.

Judged by abundance, this clonotype is medium-sized. The chain links TRBV10-3 to TRBJ2-1; 9 bases map to TRBD1. This CDR3 region has 15 residues. Germline V gene lookup returns CDR1 ENHRY and CDR2 SYGVKD. V was clipped by 6 bases and J by 7 bases; unmatched bases: 10. In nucleotides, the CDR3 is TGTGCCATCAGCCGCGGGACAGGGCAAGGGAATGAGCAGTTCTTC. It is translated as CAISRGTGQGNEQFF.

This clonotype was seen repeatedly, ten times or more. The CDR3 sequence is CASSLDNPNYGYTF. The CDR3 bases are TGCGCCAGCAGCCTGGACAACCCTAACTATGGCTACACCTTC. The chain uses TRBV5-1 and TRBJ1-2; perhaps TRBD1 as D (5 bases). CDR1 is SGHRS and CDR2 is YFSETQ in the germline V gene. The ends were cut back, 4 bases at V and 0 bases at J, with 10 bases in the middle. This CDR3 is 14 amino acids long. The full variable domain, in which reference TRBV5-1 and TRBJ1-2 provide the parts outside the CDR3, is KAGVTQTPRYLIKTRGQQVTLSCSPISGHRSVSWYQQTPGQGLQFLFEYFSETQRNKGNFPGRFSGRQFSNSRSEMNVSTLELGDSALYLCASSLDNPNYGYTFGSGTRLTVV.

This clonotype has ten or more counts. The chain is built from TRBV7-6 and TRBJ2-1; D call uncertain. This CDR3 is 12 amino acids long. Trimming removed 0 bases from V and 10 bases from J, with 7 bases in between. Germline lookup yields CDR1 SGHVS and CDR2 FNYEAQ. As DNA, the CDR3 is TGTGCCAGCAGCTTAGCGCTGGGCGAGCAGTTCTTC. It is translated as CASSLALGEQFF.

In its sample, this clonotype was seen many times. This sequence joins TRBV5-6 and TRBJ1-4; 7 bases fit TRBD1. From germline, CDR1 is SGHDT and CDR2 YYEEEE. This CDR3 contains 15 residues. Losses at the gene ends were 3 bases for V and 3 bases for J; bases not matched to a gene: 5. The CDR3 here is CASSSRGRANEKLFF. CDR3 nucleotides: TGTGCCAGCAGCTCTAGGGGGCGAGCTAATGAAAAACTGTTTTTT. Full variable domain (remainder filled in from reference TRBV5-6 and TRBJ1-4): DAGVTQSPTHLIKTRGQQVTLRCSPKSGHDTVSWYQQALGQGPQFIFQYYEEEERQRGNFPDRFSGHQFPNYSSELNVNALLLGDSALYLCASSSRGRANEKLFFGSGTQLSVL.

In its sample, this clonotype was seen many times. J is TRBJ2-1 and V is TRBV7-6; 11 bases match TRBD2. The CDR3 sequence is 16 residues long. The germline V gene has CDR1 SGHVS and CDR2 FNYEAQ. V gave up 4 bases and J gave up 7 bases; unmatched junction bases: 9. CDR3 sequence reads: CASSSLAGGPGNEQFF. The CDR3 DNA follows: TGTGCCAGCAGCTCTTTAGCGGGGGGGCCGGGTAATGAGCAGTTCTTC.

This rearrangement joins TRBV14 to TRBJ1-5; D perhaps matches TRBD1 (5 bases). The ends were cut back, 8 bases at V and 0 bases at J, with 11 bases in the middle. Germline-derived CDR1 and CDR2 are SGHDN and FVKESK. This CDR3 has 14 residues. This CDR3 is CASATDFSNQPQHF. The CDR3, as DNA: TGTGCCAGCGCGACAGACTTTAGCAATCAGCCCCAGCATTTT.

This clonotype was recorded once. The chain employs TRBV27 and TRBJ2-3; perhaps TRBD2 as D (7 bases). The V end lost 1 base, the J end lost 2 bases, and 13 bases lay between the germline ends. This CDR3 has 16 amino acids. Germline V lookup: CDR1 MNHEY, CDR2 SMNVEV (reference sequence). The CDR3 spells CASSLFGGGLTDTQYF. For the CDR3, the DNA is TGTGCCAGCAGTTTATTCGGCGGGGGCCTCACAGATACGCAGTATTTT.

This clonotype has a count of ten or more. The J gene is TRBJ2-3, the V gene TRBV29-1; D ambiguous. The CDR3 extends over 13 amino acids. Germline V lookup: CDR1 SQVTM, CDR2 ANQGSEA. The ends were cut back, 7 bases at V and 5 bases at J, with 16 bases in the middle. This chain's CDR3 is CSADSLLGDTQYF. CDR3 DNA sequence: TGCAGCGCCGACTCCCTACTGGGAGATACGCAGTATTTT.

The CDR3 loop reads CASNIAGNFTDTQYF. The CDR3 DNA reads as TGCGCCAGTAACATAGCGGGTAACTTCACAGATACGCAGTATTTT. The rearrangement joins TRBV5-1 to TRBJ2-3; 7 nucleotides align to TRBD2. Germline V gene lookup returns CDR1 SGHRS and CDR2 YFSETQ. V lost 8 bases and J lost 2; bases outside the gene matches: 11. This CDR3 comprises 15 residues.

This clonotype was recorded many times. The rearrangement joins TRBV5-1 to TRBJ1-5, with 7 bases aligning to TRBD1. The CDR3 runs 15 residues. The V gene end was trimmed by 4 bases and the J gene end by 6 bases; junction bases not matched to a gene: 10. Germline V gene lookup returns CDR1 SGHRS and CDR2 YFSETQ. Here the CDR3 DNA reads TGCGCCAGCAGCGAGGGGACAGCCGACGGTCAGCCCCAGCATTTT. This gives the protein CASSEGTADGQPQHF. The variable domain in full, with the rest retrieved from reference TRBV5-1 and TRBJ1-5, is KAGVTQTPRYLIKTRGQQVTLSCSPISGHRSVSWYQQTPGQGLQFLFEYFSETQRNKGNFPGRFSGRQFSNSRSEMNVSTLELGDSALYLCASSEGTADGQPQHFGDGTRLSIL.

The V gene is TRBV12-5, the J gene TRBJ2-1; D gene ambiguous. CDR1 is LGHNT and CDR2 is FRNRAP in the germline V gene. V lost 0 bases, J lost 2 bases, and 14 bases lay in between. This CDR3 region has 17 residues. DNA of the CDR3: TGTGCTAGTGGTTTGGTCGGGTTCTTGCGCGCCTACAATGAGCAGTTCTTC. Translated: CASGLVGFLRAYNEQFF. Full variable domain (rest looked up from reference TRBV12-5 and TRBJ2-1): DARVTQTPRHKVTEMGQEVTMRCQPILGHNTVFWYRQTMMQGLELLAYFRNRAPLDDSGMPKDRFSAEMPDATLATLKIQPSEPRDSAVYFCASGLVGFLRAYNEQFFGPGTRLTVL.

This clonotype was seen at least ten times. The chain couples TRBV20-1 to TRBJ2-3; possibly TRBD2 for D (5 bases). This CDR3 region has 13 residues. Germline V gene sequence: CDR1 DFQATT, CDR2 SNEGSKA (reference sequence). Trimming left V 3 bases short and J 5 bases short, with 12 bases between. CDR3 nucleotide sequence: TGCAGTGCTAGTCCCCCTGGGAGAGATACGCAGTATTTT. Translating it yields CSASPPGRDTQYF.

This clonotype occurred many times. This rearrangement joins TRBV27 to TRBJ1-1; TRBD1 agrees at 8 bases. J was trimmed by 5 bases and V by 1 base; bases with no gene match: 12. The CDR3 spans 17 residues. Germline V gives CDR1 MNHEY, CDR2 SMNVEV (reference sequence). The DNA for the CDR3 is TGTGCCAGCAGTTTATGGGGGACAGGTTCCCTAATGACTGAAGCTTTCTTT. Its translation: CASSLWGTGSLMTEAFF.

This clonotype was seen at least ten times. This chain joins TRBV6-5 and TRBJ2-3; D is possibly TRBD2 (5 bases). V was pared by 0 bases and J by 5 bases, with 9 bases between. This CDR3 spans 14 amino acids. The germline CDR1 and CDR2 sequences are MNHEY and SVGAGI. CDR3 sequence: CASSYSRVGDTQYF. CDR3 nucleotides: TGTGCCAGCAGTTACTCGAGGGTAGGAGATACGCAGTATTTT.